This T cell receptor (beta chain) was recorded in a study of blood T cell repertoires in COVID-19. In the original analysis: Amplification of reference gene primers provided the estimated nucleated cell counts. TCRdb's copy holds only in-frame clones and misses some; the assay was immunoSEQ multiplex PCR. The DNA gave D and trimming, while V, J and clone size come from that table. The table includes roughly 200,000 clones, 85% to 90% detected once. The TCR originated in a man aged 40-49 years who had recovered from COVID-19. Sequencing was performed on PBMCs or T cells enriched from blood (not recorded which).

CDR3 DNA sequence: TGTGCCAGCATAAACCTCCGACTGGCAAATTCACCCCTCCACTTT. Protein: CASINLRLANSPLHF. The V and J genes are TRBV27 and TRBJ1-6; no definite D call. This CDR3 has 15 residues. The V end lost 7 bases, the J end lost 7 bases, and 17 bases lay between the germline ends. Germline-derived CDR1 and CDR2 are MNHEY and SMNVEV (reference sequence).